This T cell receptor beta chain was profiled in a study of shared clonotypes between healthy human individuals. CDR1 and CDR2 (germline): KGHSH, LQKENI. Trimming pared 2 bases from V and 1 base from J, leaving 8 bases between. The CDR3 has 15 amino acids. The data were produced by immunoSEQ multiplex PCR, yet TCRdb's version contains in-frame clones alone and is incomplete. The sample consists of approximately 97,000 clones, about two thirds of them appearing once. This TCR was recovered from a man aged 25 to 45 in good health. The material sequenced was memory CD8+ T cells sorted from blood. The subset denotes: CD45RO+ cells pooled with CCR7-negative TemRA cells. The gene calls are TRBV18 and TRBJ2-2; D might be TRBD1 (6 bases). The CDR3 spells CASSPIQGNTGELFF. The CDR3 DNA reads TGTGCCAGCTCACCAATACAGGGGAACACCGGGGAGCTGTTTTTT.